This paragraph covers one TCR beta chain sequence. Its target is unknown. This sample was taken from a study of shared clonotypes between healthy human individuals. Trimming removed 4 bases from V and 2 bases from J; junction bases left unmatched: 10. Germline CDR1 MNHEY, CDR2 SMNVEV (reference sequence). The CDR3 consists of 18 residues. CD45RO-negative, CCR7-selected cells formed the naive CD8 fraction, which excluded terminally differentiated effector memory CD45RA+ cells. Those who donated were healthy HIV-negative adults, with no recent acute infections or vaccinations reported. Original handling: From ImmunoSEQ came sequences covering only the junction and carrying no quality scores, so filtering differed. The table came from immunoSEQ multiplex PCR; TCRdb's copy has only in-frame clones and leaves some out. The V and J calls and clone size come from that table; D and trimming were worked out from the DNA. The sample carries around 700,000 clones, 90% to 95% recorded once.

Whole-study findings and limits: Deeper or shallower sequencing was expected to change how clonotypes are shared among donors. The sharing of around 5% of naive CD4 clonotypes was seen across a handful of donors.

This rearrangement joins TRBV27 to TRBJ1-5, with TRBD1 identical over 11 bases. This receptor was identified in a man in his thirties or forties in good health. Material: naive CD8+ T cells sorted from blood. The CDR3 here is CASSSGGQGGGGNQPQHF. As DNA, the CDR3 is TGTGCCAGCAGTTCTGGGGGACAGGGGGGAGGAGGCAATCAGCCCCAGCATTTT.